What follows are 26 T cell receptor beta chains derived from one specimen sequenced in a study of blood T cell repertoires in COVID-19. Measured with immunoSEQ multiplex PCR; TCRdb has only the in-frame clones, and not every one. Of around 300,000 clones in the sample, roughly 86% were seen once. The source material was PBMCs or T cells enriched from blood (not recorded which). The receptors shown here come from a woman under 40 who had recovered from COVID-19.

J is TRBJ2-5 and V is TRBV5-1, with 8 bases lining up with TRBD2. Germline V gives CDR1 SGHRS, CDR2 YFSETQ. The CDR3 runs 16 residues. V shed 2 bases, J shed 2 bases, and the junction held 8 bases outside the gene matches. Here the CDR3 DNA reads TGCGCCAGCAGCTTTGTATCTGGCGGGAGGCAAGAGACCCAGTACTTC. Its translation is CASSFVSGGRQETQYF.

The CDR3 is CASANIAEETQYF. The DNA of the CDR3 is TGTGCCAGTGCCAACATAGCAGAAGAGACCCAGTACTTC. The chain carries TRBV19 and TRBJ2-5; D is unresolved. Germline V gene sequence: CDR1 LNHDA, CDR2 SQIVND (reference sequence). The CDR3 runs to 13 residues. Trimming stripped 8 bases from V and 3 bases from J, with 13 bases between.

This chain joins TRBV5-5 and TRBJ1-1, with D uncertain. Germline V CDR1 and CDR2: SGHKS, YYEKEE (reference sequence). This CDR3 has 18 amino acids. The V end was cut by 4 bases, the J end by 1 base, with 23 bases between. CDR3 amino acids: CASSHVTILGRENTEAFF. As DNA, the CDR3 is TGTGCCAGCAGCCACGTGACGATCTTGGGGAGAGAGAACACTGAAGCTTTCTTT.

The CDR3 spells CASSLATGGETQYF. The CDR3 DNA sequence: TGCGCCAGCAGCTTAGCGACAGGGGGAGAGACCCAGTACTTC. V and J are TRBV5-1 and TRBJ2-5; 9 bases are a match to TRBD1. This CDR3 has 14 residues. Losses at the gene ends were 2 bases for V and 4 bases for J; bases not matched to a gene: 3. Germline CDR1 SGHRS, CDR2 YFSETQ.

The chain couples TRBV6-5 to TRBJ2-1; TRBD2 matches 8 bases. Trimming cost V 2 bases and J 2 bases; bases outside gene matches: 5. Germline CDR1 and CDR2: MNHEY and SVGAGI. The CDR3 is 16 residues long. CDR3: CASSYMRGVTYNEQFF. In nucleotides, the CDR3 is TGTGCCAGCAGTTACATGCGGGGGGTAACCTACAATGAGCAGTTCTTC.

The gene calls are TRBV7-9 and TRBJ2-3; D might be TRBD1 (5 bases). The CDR3 length is 15 residues. The V and J ends lost 4 bases and 3 bases respectively, with 14 bases between them. The germline gives CDR1 SEHNR, CDR2 FQNEAQ (reference sequence). CDR3 in amino acids: CASSSNRQKTDTQYF. CDR3 coding DNA: TGTGCCAGCAGCTCTAATCGACAGAAGACAGATACGCAGTATTTT.

CDR3 in DNA: TGTGCCAGCAGCTCGGGACTAGCGGGGGGATATGAGCAGTTCTTC. Amino acid sequence: CASSSGLAGGYEQFF. This chain uses TRBV5-4 with TRBJ2-1, with 15 nucleotides matching TRBD2. Germline trimming cut 3 bases from V and 8 bases from J; bases unmatched to any gene: 3. CDR1 is SGHNT, CDR2 YYREEE, per germline (reference sequence). The CDR3 is 15 amino acids.

This chain connects TRBV28 to TRBJ1-4, with a weak D call TRBD1 (5 bases). Trimming pared 4 bases from V and 7 bases from J, leaving 16 bases between. Germline loops: CDR1 MDHEN, CDR2 SYDVKM. CDR3 length: 15 residues. The CDR3 bases are TGTGCCAGCAGTTCCCCGACAGACCCAAGTGAAAAACTGTTTTTT. Its protein is CASSSPTDPSEKLFF.

This chain uses TRBV7-9 with TRBJ1-2, with D unclear. The CDR3 sequence is 13 residues long. Between the trimmed V and J ends, which lost 4 bases and 6 bases, there was a span of 12 bases. CDR1 is SEHNR and CDR2 is FQNEAQ in the germline V gene (reference sequence). This CDR3 is CASSSPARDGYTF. In DNA, the CDR3 is TGTGCCAGCAGCTCCCCGGCCCGGGATGGCTACACCTTC.

This rearrangement joins TRBV9 to TRBJ2-1, with 10 bases that match TRBD2. The CDR3 is made up of 18 amino acids. Germline V gene lookup returns CDR1 SGDLS and CDR2 YYNGEE. The V segment lost 0 bases and the J segment 4 bases; nucleotides outside the gene matches: 10. The CDR3, as DNA: TGTGCCAGCAGCGTAGGGGATAGCGGGGGGTTCTTGTACAATGAGCAGTTCTTC. Translating gives CASSVGDSGGFLYNEQFF.

The CDR3 nucleotides read TGTGCCAGCAGCTTAGATCCTGACACTGAAGCTTTCTTT. As protein: CASSLDPDTEAFF. The chain couples TRBV11-3 to TRBJ1-1; D is unclear. V lost 0 bases to trimming and J lost 3 bases, with 5 bases between them. The CDR3 spans 13 residues. Per germline, CDR1 SGHNT and CDR2 YENEEA.

The V call is TRBV19, the J call TRBJ2-6, with D possibly being TRBD1 (6 bases). V was clipped by 3 bases and J by 2 bases, with 11 bases between them. The CDR3 has 16 residues. Germline-derived CDR1 and CDR2 are LNHDA and SQIVND (reference sequence). This CDR3 reads CASSMGALAGANVLTF. In DNA, the CDR3 is TGTGCCAGTAGTATGGGGGCTCTGGCTGGGGCCAACGTCCTGACTTTC.

This rearrangement joins TRBV10-2 to TRBJ2-7, with 8 bases aligning to TRBD1. The CDR3 has 12 amino acids. The germline CDR1 and CDR2 sequences are WSHSY and SAAADI. J was trimmed by 3 bases and V by 8 bases; bases with no gene match: 3. The CDR3 sequence: CASGGTGYEQYF. As DNA, the CDR3 is TGCGCCAGCGGGGGGACAGGCTACGAGCAGTACTTC.

This clone came up once. The rearrangement uses TRBV5-5 and TRBJ2-7; a weak D match, TRBD2 (5 bases). V was trimmed by 5 bases and J by 3 bases, leaving 15 bases between them. Per the germline V gene, CDR1 is SGHKS and CDR2 is YYEKEE (reference sequence). The CDR3 is 14 amino acids. Here the CDR3 reads CASSSRPTSYEQYF. The CDR3 DNA sequence: TGTGCCAGCAGTTCTAGACCCACTAGCTACGAGCAGTACTTC.

This sequence joins TRBV6-5 and TRBJ2-1; D remains ambiguous. V lost 7 bases and J 9 bases, leaving 13 bases between the germline ends. The CDR3 loop spans 12 amino acids. Germline CDR1 reads MNHEY; CDR2 reads SVGAGI. The CDR3: CASITYFGEQFF. As DNA, the CDR3 is TGTGCCAGCATTACTTATTTCGGTGAGCAGTTCTTC.

The chain couples TRBV6-1 to TRBJ1-6; D is ambiguous. V lost 2 bases, J lost 7 bases, and 12 bases lay in between. The CDR3 runs to 15 residues. Germline V gene lookup returns CDR1 MNHNS and CDR2 SASEGT. CDR3 sequence (DNA): TGTGCCAGCAGTGAACCGGGGAGAGTCAATTCACCCCTCCACTTT. Protein product: CASSEPGRVNSPLHF.

This clone was seen more than once but under ten times. This rearrangement joins TRBV28 to TRBJ1-3; D gene unclear. Trimming took off 10 bases at V and 3 bases at J, with 25 bases between the two ends. Looked up from germline, CDR1 is MDHEN and CDR2 is SYDVKM. The CDR3 is made up of 17 amino acids. This chain's CDR3 is CAISFRAPGFHGNTIYF. In DNA, the CDR3 is TGTGCCATCTCTTTCCGCGCCCCGGGTTTCCATGGAAACACCATATATTTT.

The V and J genes are TRBV7-2 and TRBJ1-1, with TRBD1 as a possible D gene (6 bases). The CDR3 runs 16 residues. The germline V gene has CDR1 SGHTA and CDR2 FQGNSA. Trimming left V 2 bases short and J 5 bases short, with 18 bases between. The CDR3 protein is CASSLTGLRSSTEAFF. CDR3 DNA sequence: TGTGCCAGCAGCTTAACAGGGCTCAGGTCGTCAACTGAAGCTTTCTTT.

This clone has only a few counts. The chain couples TRBV7-9 to TRBJ1-1; TRBD1 is a possible D gene (5 bases). The CDR3 covers 15 residues. V lost 1 base and J lost 1, with 10 bases in between. The germline gives CDR1 SEHNR, CDR2 FQNEAQ (reference sequence). CDR3: CASSLGGAANTEAFF. CDR3 nucleotide sequence: TGTGCCAGCAGCTTAGGCGGGGCGGCGAACACTGAAGCTTTCTTT.

The chain carries TRBV29-1 and TRBJ2-7; maybe TRBD1 (5 bases). CDR1 is SQVTM, CDR2 ANQGSEA, per germline. The CDR3 extends over 15 amino acids. Trimming stripped 6 bases from V and 2 bases from J, with 20 bases between. The CDR3 protein is CSVRDPGLGPYEQYF. The CDR3 nucleotides are TGCAGCGTGCGAGATCCAGGGTTAGGTCCCTACGAGCAGTACTTC.

This rearrangement joins TRBV28 to TRBJ1-2; 9 bases match TRBD1. CDR1 and CDR2 from the germline V gene are MDHEN and SYDVKM. The CDR3 has 15 residues. The junction had 8 bases not matched to a gene; V was cut back by 4 bases and J by 5 bases. The CDR3 protein is CASSSPGTGLYGYTF. CDR3 DNA sequence: TGTGCCAGCAGTTCACCCGGGACAGGGCTTTATGGCTACACCTTC.

The rearrangement links TRBV10-3 to TRBJ1-2; 9 nucleotides line up with TRBD1. Trimming removed 6 bases from V and 8 bases from J; junction bases left unmatched: 10. CDR1 is ENHRY, CDR2 SYGVKD, per germline. The CDR3 length is 14 residues. CDR3 residues: CAIRERTGAGGYTF. In nucleotides, the CDR3 is TGTGCCATCAGGGAAAGGACAGGGGCGGGAGGCTACACCTTC.

This clone is a singleton in its sample. This rearrangement joins TRBV10-3 to TRBJ2-7; maybe TRBD2 (5 bases). CDR3 length equals 14 residues. Germline loops: CDR1 ENHRY, CDR2 SYGVKD. The germline V and J ends were trimmed by 7 bases and 0 bases, with 13 bases remaining between them. The CDR3 loop is CAIKNSGSSYEQYF. CDR3 bases: TGTGCCATCAAGAACAGCGGCAGCTCCTACGAGCAGTACTTC.

This clone has a handful of counts. This chain uses TRBV7-2 with TRBJ1-2; 10 bases are a match to TRBD1. Losses at the gene ends were 5 bases for V and 2 bases for J; bases not matched to a gene: 8. CDR1 is SGHTA and CDR2 is FQGNSA in the germline V gene. The CDR3 length is 16 residues. The CDR3 DNA reads as TGTGCCAGCAGCCCCGGGACAGGGGACAGAAACTATGGCTACACCTTC. Translated: CASSPGTGDRNYGYTF.

This chain links TRBV7-2 with TRBJ2-1; 8 positions agree with TRBD2. The trim removed 0 bases at V and 1 base at J, leaving 8 bases unmatched. The CDR3 runs 18 residues. The germline V gene encodes CDR1 SGHTA and CDR2 FQGNSA. The CDR3 sequence: CASSLAPWRGVSYNEQFF. The CDR3 nucleotides are TGTGCCAGCAGCTTAGCCCCCTGGCGGGGGGTTTCCTACAATGAGCAGTTCTTC.

The chain links TRBV18 to TRBJ2-7; 7 bases map to TRBD2. V dropped 4 bases and J dropped 0; count of bases not matched to a gene: 9. The CDR3 consists of 16 residues. Germline V lookup: CDR1 KGHSH, CDR2 LQKENI. CDR3 protein: CASSRGGGRDSYEQYF. CDR3 nucleotides: TGTGCCAGCTCACGGGGCGGCGGGAGAGACTCCTACGAGCAGTACTTC.